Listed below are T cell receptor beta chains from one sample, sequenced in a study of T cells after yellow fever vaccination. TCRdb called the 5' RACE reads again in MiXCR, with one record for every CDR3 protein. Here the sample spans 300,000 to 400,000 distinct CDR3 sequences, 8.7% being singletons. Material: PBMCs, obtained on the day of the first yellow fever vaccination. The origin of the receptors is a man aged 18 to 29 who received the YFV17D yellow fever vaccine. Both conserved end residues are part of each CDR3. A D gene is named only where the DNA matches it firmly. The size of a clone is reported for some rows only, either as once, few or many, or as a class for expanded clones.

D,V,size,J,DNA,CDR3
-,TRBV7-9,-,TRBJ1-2,TGTGCCAGCACCCAGAGAGTAGGAAATGGCTACACCTTC,CASTQRVGNGYTF
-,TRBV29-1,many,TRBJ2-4,TGCAGCGAAGTGCGGGCCAAAAACATTCAGTACTTC,CSEVRAKNIQYF
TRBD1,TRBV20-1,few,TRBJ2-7,TGCAGTGCGACGACGCCGGGACAGGGCGGAGAGCAGTACTTC,CSATTPGQGGEQYF
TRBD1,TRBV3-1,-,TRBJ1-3,TGTGCCAGCAGCTACCGTCGGACAGGGGGAAACACCATATATTTT,CASSYRRTGGNTIYF
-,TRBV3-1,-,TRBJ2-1,TGTGCCAGCAGCCAAGGGGACCTCAATGAGCAGTTCTTC,CASSQGDLNEQFF
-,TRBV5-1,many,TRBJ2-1,TGCGCCAGCAGACCAAGCCCAGATAATGAGCAGTTCTTC,CASRPSPDNEQFF
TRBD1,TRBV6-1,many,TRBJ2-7,TGTGCCAGCAGCCCGACAGGGCTGTACGAGCAGTACTTC,CASSPTGLYEQYF
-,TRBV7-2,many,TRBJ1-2,TGTGCCAGCAGCTCTCCACAGTATGGCTACACCTTC,CASSSPQYGYTF
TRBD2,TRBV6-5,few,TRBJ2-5,TGTGCCAGCAGTTACTCTAGCGGGGGCCAAGAGACCCAGTACTTC,CASSYSSGGQETQYF
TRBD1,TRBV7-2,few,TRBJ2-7,TGTGCCAGCAGCTTAAACAGGGGCGACGAGCAGTACTTC,CASSLNRGDEQYF
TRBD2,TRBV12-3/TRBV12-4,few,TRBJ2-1,TGTGCCAGCAGTTTCGCAGCGGGGGGGAACACTAATGAGCAGTTCTTC,CASSFAAGGNTNEQFF
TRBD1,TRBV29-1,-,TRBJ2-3,TGCAGCGTTGAAGGTCCAGGGGGTGGCACAGATACGCAGTATTTT,CSVEGPGGGTDTQYF
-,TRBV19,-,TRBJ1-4,TGTGCCAGTAGTACTCCCGACACGATTAATGAAAAACTGTTTTTT,CASSTPDTINEKLFF
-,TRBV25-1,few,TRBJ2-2,TGTGCCAGCCTTAGCCCCACAACCTTCACCGGGGAGCTGTTTTTT,CASLSPTTFTGELFF